What follows are 18 T cell receptor beta chains derived from one specimen sequenced in a study of blood T cell repertoires in COVID-19 (dated by TCRdb to the early 2020s). Library preparation employed the immunoSEQ multiplex PCR assay. In TCRdb, the immuneACCESS table is reduced to in-frame sequences with V and J assigned. These tables do not hold every clone; where another copy was compared, an unresolved V gene accounts for under half, and the others remain unexplained. Across this sample there are tens of thousands of clones, with roughly 91% seen only once. The biggest ten clones account for more than 1.1% of the sample. Sequenced: peripheral blood. The receptors were gathered from a human donor in a cohort sampled during active COVID-19.

V is TRBV2 and J is TRBJ2-2, with D possibly being TRBD2 (6 bases). Trimming took 3 bases from V and 3 from J, leaving 11 bases between them. CDR3 length: 15 residues. The germline gives CDR1 SNHLY, CDR2 FYNNEI. The DNA for the CDR3 is TGTGCCAGCAGTGACGGGGGACTCCACACCGGGGAGCTGTTTTTT. Encoded protein: CASSDGGLHTGELFF.

This chain links TRBV11-1 with TRBJ2-5, with 9 nucleotides matching TRBD2. The CDR3 has 16 residues. Germline V gene sequence: CDR1 SGHAT, CDR2 FQDESV (reference sequence). Trimming took 2 bases from V and 4 from J; bases not matched to a gene: 8. The CDR3 loop is CASSLRLAGRGETQYF. DNA for the CDR3: TGTGCCAGCAGCTTACGGCTAGCGGGAAGGGGAGAGACCCAGTACTTC. Based on the CDR3 plus reference TRBV11-1 and TRBJ2-5, the full variable domain is EAEVAQSPRYKITEKSQAVAFWCDPISGHATLYWYRQILGQGPELLVQFQDESVVDDSQLPKDRFSAERLKGVDSTLKIQPAELGDSAMYLCASSLRLAGRGETQYFGPGTRLLVL.

The CDR3 is CASSLAGGTEAFF. For the CDR3, the DNA is TGTGCCAGCAGCTTAGCAGGGGGCACTGAAGCTTTCTTT. This chain joins TRBV11-2 and TRBJ1-1; 7 bases align to TRBD1. The CDR3 extends over 13 amino acids. Unmatched junction bases numbered 0, after V lost 1 base and J lost 4 bases. The V gene's germline CDR1 is SGHAT and CDR2 FQNNGV.

V and J are TRBV15 and TRBJ2-3; D is perhaps TRBD1 (6 bases). Trimming shortened V by 5 bases and J by 0 bases, and 12 bases separated the two germline ends. The CDR3 runs to 15 residues. CDR1 is LNHNV and CDR2 is YYDKDF in the germline V gene (reference sequence). DNA of the CDR3: TGTGCCACCAGCCGGACAGCAACTAGCACAGATACGCAGTATTTT. Translation gives CATSRTATSTDTQYF.

This clone was detected a few times. The rearrangement joins TRBV7-6 to TRBJ1-3; TRBD1 matches at 8 bases. Germline loops: CDR1 SGHVS, CDR2 FNYEAQ. CDR3 length equals 14 residues. V trimming: 7 bases; J trimming: 2 bases; junction bases outside the gene matches: 4. As DNA, the CDR3 is TGTGCCAGCATCCAGGGGGCAGCTGGAAACACCATATATTTT. Amino acids: CASIQGAAGNTIYF.

The sample holds a few counts of this clone. The V call is TRBV6-5, the J call TRBJ1-4, with TRBD1 as a possible D gene (5 bases). The CDR3 has 15 amino acids. V was cut by 2 bases and J by 6 bases, with 13 bases left in between. The germline V gene encodes CDR1 MNHEY and CDR2 SVGAGI. CDR3 in amino acids: CASSYGRQPYEKLFF. CDR3 sequence (DNA): TGTGCCAGCAGTTACGGGCGACAGCCTTATGAAAAACTGTTTTTT.

This clone has a single count. The chain uses TRBV12-5 and TRBJ2-3; 9 positions agree with TRBD1. The ends lost 4 bases at V and 0 bases at J; junction bases unmatched: 5. This CDR3 is built from 16 residues. Germline values: CDR1 LGHNT, CDR2 FRNRAP. CDR3 nucleotides: TGTGCTAGTGGTTCGTGGACAGGGGTTAGCACAGATACGCAGTATTTT. It encodes CASGSWTGVSTDTQYF.

This clone appeared once. V and J are TRBV6-5 and TRBJ1-2, with TRBD1 matching over 7 bases. Germline CDR1 MNHEY, CDR2 SVGAGI. V shed 7 bases and J 1 base; nucleotides not matched to a gene: 3. The CDR3 contains 13 residues. The CDR3 is CASTRQGNYGYTF. The CDR3 DNA follows: TGTGCCAGCACCCGACAGGGTAACTATGGCTACACCTTC.

This clone was counted once. The chain couples TRBV11-1 to TRBJ1-1; 8 bases are shared with TRBD1. V shed 0 bases and J 5 bases; nucleotides not matched to a gene: 5. The germline V gene encodes CDR1 SGHAT and CDR2 FQDESV (reference sequence). This CDR3 spans 15 amino acids. CDR3 in DNA: TGTGCCAGCAGCTTAGCACTGGACAGGGTGACTGAAGCTTTCTTT. Translation gives CASSLALDRVTEAFF.

In this sample, this clone turned up once. A read error may produce the germline difference seen at one junction end. The chain carries TRBV7-6 and TRBJ2-2, with a tentative D call TRBD2 (7 bases). Germline lookup yields CDR1 SGHVS and CDR2 FNYEAQ. This CDR3 has 17 amino acids. The CDR3 loop reads CVSSLEGGLRETGELFF. CDR3 in DNA: TGTGTCAGCAGCTTAGAGGGGGGACTACGTGAGACCGGGGAGCTGTTTTTT.

The chain combines TRBV21-1 with TRBJ2-7; TRBD2, the table's D call, was not compared with the DNA. TRBV21-1 is shown as a pseudogene. CDR3 length: 16 amino acids. The CDR3 protein is CAPLQGLGGSSYEQYV. The DNA for the CDR3 is TGTGCCCCCCTCCAAGGATTGGGGGGTTCCTCCTACGAGCAGTACGTC.

The V and J genes are TRBV10-3 and TRBJ2-2; D perhaps matches TRBD1 (6 bases). Trimming shortened V by 8 bases and J by 3 bases, and 19 bases separated the two germline ends. CDR1 and CDR2 from the germline V gene are ENHRY and SYGVKD. The CDR3 spans 16 residues. In DNA form, the CDR3 reads TGTGCCATCCACCGTGAAACAGGGCTCGACACCGGGGAGCTGTTTTTT. Amino acids: CAIHRETGLDTGELFF.

This chain links TRBV7-9 with TRBJ1-2, with 7 bases lining up with TRBD1. The CDR3 sequence is 14 residues long. V was clipped by 8 bases and J by 2 bases; unmatched bases: 8. CDR1 is SEHNR, CDR2 FQNEAQ, per germline (reference sequence). The CDR3 protein is CASLRDRSNYGYTF. DNA of the CDR3: TGTGCCAGCCTGCGGGACAGATCGAACTATGGCTACACCTTC.

The gene calls are TRBV28 and TRBJ2-2; TRBD2 agrees at 8 bases. CDR3 length: 15 residues. Trimming cost V 3 bases and J 6 bases; bases outside gene matches: 6. Germline values: CDR1 MDHEN, CDR2 SYDVKM. The CDR3 protein is CASSLGGTRSGELFF. In nucleotides, the CDR3 is TGTGCCAGCAGTTTGGGGGGGACTAGGTCCGGGGAGCTGTTTTTT.

The rearrangement links TRBV28 to TRBJ2-2, with 7 bases matching TRBD2. With 2 bases clipped from V and 5 bases from J, the junction kept 5 bases outside the gene matches. This CDR3 has 15 amino acids. CDR1 is MDHEN and CDR2 is SYDVKM in the germline V gene. CDR3 amino acids: CASSLAGVETGELFF. Written as DNA, the CDR3 is TGTGCCAGCAGTTTAGCGGGAGTAGAAACCGGGGAGCTGTTTTTT.

The chain joins TRBV7-9 to TRBJ2-5, with TRBD1 as a possible D gene (6 bases). Germline loops: CDR1 SEHNR, CDR2 FQNEAQ (reference sequence). V was pared by 3 bases and J by 5 bases, with 13 bases between. The CDR3 has 14 residues. CDR3 DNA: TGTGCCAGCAGCTTGGGGAAGGGGGATGAGACCCAGTACTTC. Its translation: CASSLGKGDETQYF.

CDR3 loop: CASSLVQLQETQYF. CDR3 in DNA: TGTGCCAGCAGCTTGGTACAGCTTCAAGAGACCCAGTACTTC. The gene calls are TRBV7-9 and TRBJ2-5; D ambiguous. V dropped 3 bases and J dropped 2 bases, with 10 bases sitting between them. The CDR3 is 14 amino acids. The germline V gene has CDR1 SEHNR and CDR2 FQNEAQ (reference sequence).

The chain has TRBV11-3 and TRBJ2-5; 9 bases align to TRBD1. The CDR3 length is 16 residues. V shed 5 bases and J 5 bases; nucleotides not matched to a gene: 12. Germline V gives CDR1 SGHNT, CDR2 YENEEA. CDR3 in amino acids: CASSQHSGQGRETQYF. In DNA form, the CDR3 reads TGTGCCAGCAGCCAGCACTCGGGACAGGGCAGGGAGACCCAGTACTTC.